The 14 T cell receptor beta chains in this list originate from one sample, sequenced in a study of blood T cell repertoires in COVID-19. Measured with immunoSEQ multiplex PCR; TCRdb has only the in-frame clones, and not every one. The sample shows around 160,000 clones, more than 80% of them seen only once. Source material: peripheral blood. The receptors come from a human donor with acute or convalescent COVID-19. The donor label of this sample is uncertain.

The chain's CDR3 is CASSSYSGWGNTEAFF. The CDR3 DNA follows: TGTGCCAGCAGCTCCTACAGCGGATGGGGGAACACTGAAGCTTTCTTT. V and J are TRBV7-9 and TRBJ1-1; D remains ambiguous. Germline-derived CDR1 and CDR2 are SEHNR and FQNEAQ (reference sequence). The V end was cut by 4 bases, the J end by 1 base, with 16 bases between. The CDR3 is 16 amino acids.

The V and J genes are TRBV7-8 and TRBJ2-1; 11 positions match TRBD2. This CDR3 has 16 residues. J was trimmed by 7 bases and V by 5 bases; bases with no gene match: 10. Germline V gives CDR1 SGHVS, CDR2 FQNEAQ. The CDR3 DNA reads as TGTGCCAGCAGCAGTGCTAGCGGGGGGAGAGAAAATGAGCAGTTCTTC. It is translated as CASSSASGGRENEQFF.

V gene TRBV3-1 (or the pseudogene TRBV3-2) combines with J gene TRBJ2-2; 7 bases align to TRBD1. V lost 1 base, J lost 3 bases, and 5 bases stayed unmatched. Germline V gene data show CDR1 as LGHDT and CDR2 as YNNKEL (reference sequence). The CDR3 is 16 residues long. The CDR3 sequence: CASSQALDRHTGELFF. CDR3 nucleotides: TGTGCCAGCAGCCAAGCCCTGGACAGGCACACCGGGGAGCTGTTTTTT.

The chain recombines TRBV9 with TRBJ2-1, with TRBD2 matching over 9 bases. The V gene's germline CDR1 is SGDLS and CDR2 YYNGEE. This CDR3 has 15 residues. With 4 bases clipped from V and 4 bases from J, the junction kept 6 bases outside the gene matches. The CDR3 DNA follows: TGTGCCAGCAGCCCCCTAGCGGGGCCTTACAATGAGCAGTTCTTC. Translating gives CASSPLAGPYNEQFF.

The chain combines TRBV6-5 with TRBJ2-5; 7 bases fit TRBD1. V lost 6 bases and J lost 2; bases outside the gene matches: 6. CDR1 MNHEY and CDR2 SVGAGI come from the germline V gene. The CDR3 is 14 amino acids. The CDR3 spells CASRRQGSQETQYF. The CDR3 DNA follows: TGTGCCAGCAGAAGACAGGGATCTCAAGAGACCCAGTACTTC.

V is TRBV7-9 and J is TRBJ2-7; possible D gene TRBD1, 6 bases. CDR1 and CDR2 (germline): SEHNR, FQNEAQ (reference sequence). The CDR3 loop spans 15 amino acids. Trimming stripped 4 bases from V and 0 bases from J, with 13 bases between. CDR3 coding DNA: TGTGCCAGCAGCTCAGACAGGAGCTTCTCCTACGAGCAGTACTTC. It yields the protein CASSSDRSFSYEQYF.

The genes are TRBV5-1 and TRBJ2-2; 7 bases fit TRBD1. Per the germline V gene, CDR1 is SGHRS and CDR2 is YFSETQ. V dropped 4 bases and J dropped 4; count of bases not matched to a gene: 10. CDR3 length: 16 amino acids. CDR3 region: CASSTGTVATTGELFF. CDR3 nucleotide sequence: TGCGCCAGCAGCACCGGGACAGTTGCGACCACCGGGGAGCTGTTTTTT.

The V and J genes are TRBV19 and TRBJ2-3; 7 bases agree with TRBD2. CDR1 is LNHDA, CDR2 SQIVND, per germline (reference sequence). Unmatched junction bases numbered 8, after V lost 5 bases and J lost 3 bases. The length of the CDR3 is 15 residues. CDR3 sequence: CASSARGKGTDTQYF. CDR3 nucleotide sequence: TGTGCCAGTAGTGCGCGGGGGAAAGGAACAGATACGCAGTATTTT.

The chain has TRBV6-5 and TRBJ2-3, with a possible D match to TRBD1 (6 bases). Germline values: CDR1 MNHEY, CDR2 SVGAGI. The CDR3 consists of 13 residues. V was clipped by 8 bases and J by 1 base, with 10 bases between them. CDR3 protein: CASVRTGTDTQYF. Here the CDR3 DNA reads TGTGCCAGCGTGAGGACAGGCACAGATACGCAGTATTTT.

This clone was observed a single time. The CDR3 DNA follows: TGTGCCAGCAGTCGCCAGTCTAACTATGGCTACACCTTC. Its translation: CASSRQSNYGYTF. The chain has TRBV6-4 and TRBJ1-2; D ambiguous. The V gene lost 5 bases and the J gene lost 0 bases, with 7 bases spanning the gap. The germline CDR1 and CDR2 sequences are MRHNA and SNTAGT. The CDR3 contains 13 residues.

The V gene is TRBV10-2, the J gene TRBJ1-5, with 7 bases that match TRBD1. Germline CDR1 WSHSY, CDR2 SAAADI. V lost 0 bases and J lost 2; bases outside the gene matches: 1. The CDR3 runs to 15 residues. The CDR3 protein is CASSESGQRNQPQHF. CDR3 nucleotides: TGCGCCAGCAGTGAGTCGGGACAGCGCAATCAGCCCCAGCATTTT.

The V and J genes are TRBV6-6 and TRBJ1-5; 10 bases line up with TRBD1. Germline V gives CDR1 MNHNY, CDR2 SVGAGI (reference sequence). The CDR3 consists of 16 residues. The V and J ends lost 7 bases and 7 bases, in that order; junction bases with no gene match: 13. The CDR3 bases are TGTGCCAGCATTTCCCTAACCGGGACAGGGGACCAGCCCCAGCATTTT. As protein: CASISLTGTGDQPQHF.

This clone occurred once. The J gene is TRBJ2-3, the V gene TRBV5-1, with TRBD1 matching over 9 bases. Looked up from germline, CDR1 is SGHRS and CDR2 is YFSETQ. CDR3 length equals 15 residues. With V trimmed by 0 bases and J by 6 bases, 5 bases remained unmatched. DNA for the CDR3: TGCGCCAGCAGCTTGGTTTGGACAGGGGAGGATACGCAGTATTTT. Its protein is CASSLVWTGEDTQYF.

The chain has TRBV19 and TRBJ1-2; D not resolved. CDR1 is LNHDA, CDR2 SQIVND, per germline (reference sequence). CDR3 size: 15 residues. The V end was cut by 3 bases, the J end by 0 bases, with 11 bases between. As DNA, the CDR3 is TGTGCCAGTAGTATTGGAGGAGGAGCTAACTATGGCTACACCTTC. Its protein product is CASSIGGGANYGYTF.